This T cell receptor (beta chain) was documented in a study of blood T cell repertoires in COVID-19. Study-level information: Researchers got acute and convalescent COVID-19 samples from the United States, Italy and Spain. In each case, the material was cDNA or gDNA derived from T cells, B-cell-depleted T cells, or PBMCs.

The germline V gene encodes CDR1 SGHRS and CDR2 YFSETQ. Germline trimming cut 5 bases from V and 3 bases from J; bases unmatched to any gene: 3. The CDR3 is 14 residues long. Original analysis: By means of reference gene primer amplification, nucleated cell counts were estimated. This table comes from immunoSEQ multiplex PCR, and its TCRdb copy is limited to in-frame clones, with some not included. V and J calls plus clone size are reproduced from that table; the DNA served to infer D and trimming. The sample yields 130,000 or so clones, roughly four fifths seen once. The rearrangement links TRBV5-1 to TRBJ1-1; 11 bases are a match to TRBD1. Source material: peripheral blood. The receptor was isolated from a human donor in a cohort sampled during active COVID-19. The CDR3 is CASRTGQGDTEAFF. The CDR3 DNA reads TGCGCCAGCAGAACGGGACAGGGGGACACTGAAGCTTTCTTT.